This T cell receptor (beta chain) was observed in a study of human T cells and chemical hapten exposure. Study-wide background: Chiefly female patients presented with alopecia areata, totalis or universalis.

Germline V gives CDR1 SGHTA, CDR2 FQGNSA. Trimming took 1 base from V and 0 from J, leaving 17 bases between them. The CDR3 spans 18 residues. Study-wide findings and caveats: The study found that DPC sensitization did not change TCRs above 1 in 1000 frequency.

TCRdb itself ran the RACE reads through MiXCR, one entry per CDR3 protein. The sample has fewer than 95,000 distinct CDR3 sequences, approximately 11% seen once. The time point is: patch test 2, 6 weeks after DPC sensitization. The treatment here: therapeutic diphenylcyclopropenone sensitization with weekly scalp DPC. Comment on this clonotype: Its antigen is unknown.

The chain uses TRBV7-2 and TRBJ2-3; the D gene is possibly TRBD2 (5 bases). This TCR came from a man aged 40-55 years with alopecia areata. Some clones in this sample may be carry-over from other donors' samples. The starting material was whole blood, obtained in connection with sensitization to the hapten diphenylcyclopropenone (DPC). Written as DNA, the CDR3 is TGTGCCAGCAGCTTAGTAAGAGCGGTTGCTAGGAGCACAGATACGCAGTATTTT. Translating it yields CASSLVRAVARSTDTQYF.